A selection of T cell receptor beta chains follows, all from one sample in a study of T cell changes during pregnancy in multiple sclerosis. Measured with immunoSEQ multiplex PCR; TCRdb has only the in-frame clones, and not every one. The sample records roughly 80,000 clones, 92% being singletons. Sample: peripheral blood, taken before pregnancy. The origin of the receptors is a female donor with multiple sclerosis, enrolled in a pregnancy study. Each CDR3 is given with its conserved first and last residue. A D gene is named only where the DNA matches it firmly. Not every row has a clone size; where given, it reads once, few, many or a size class.

cdr3_nt: TGCGCCAGCAGCCAAGACTCCGGCTCCTACAATGAGCAGTTCTTC
cdr3_aa: CASSQDSGSYNEQFF
j_call: TRBJ2-1
clone_size: .
v_call: TRBV4-1
d_call: .

cdr3_nt: TGTGCCAGCAGCGGGACAGGGGAAACTGAAGCTTTCTTT
cdr3_aa: CASSGTGETEAFF
j_call: TRBJ1-1
clone_size: .
v_call: TRBV28
d_call: TRBD1

cdr3_nt: TGTGCCAGCAGTGTGGGAGGGCCCTCGGCAGATACGCAGTATTTT
cdr3_aa: CASSVGGPSADTQYF
j_call: TRBJ2-3
clone_size: .
v_call: TRBV25-1
d_call: TRBD2

cdr3_nt: TGTGCCAGCAGCCCCGGGACAGGGATGACCGGGGAGCTGTTTTTT
cdr3_aa: CASSPGTGMTGELFF
j_call: TRBJ2-2
clone_size: .
v_call: TRBV2
d_call: TRBD1

cdr3_nt: TGTGCCAGCACCAACGGGGGTAGATTCTATGGCTACACCTTC
cdr3_aa: CASTNGGRFYGYTF
j_call: TRBJ1-2
clone_size: .
v_call: TRBV6-6
d_call: .

cdr3_nt: TGTGCCAGCAGTGAGGGTGCTAGCGGACACACAGATACGCAGTATTTT
cdr3_aa: CASSEGASGHTDTQYF
j_call: TRBJ2-3
clone_size: many
v_call: TRBV2
d_call: TRBD2

cdr3_nt: TGTGCCAGCAGCAGAGGGACGGGACAGACCCAAGAGACCCAGTACTTC
cdr3_aa: CASSRGTGQTQETQYF
j_call: TRBJ2-5
clone_size: .
v_call: TRBV5-8
d_call: TRBD1

cdr3_nt: TGTGCCTGGAGTGTACGGAGGGACACTGAAGCTTTCTTT
cdr3_aa: CAWSVRRDTEAFF
j_call: TRBJ1-1
clone_size: .
v_call: TRBV30
d_call: .

cdr3_nt: TGTGCCAGTAGTATAGCCCCCCTAGCGGGGGTGGGCTACAATGAGCAGTTCTTC
cdr3_aa: CASSIAPLAGVGYNEQFF
j_call: TRBJ2-1
clone_size: .
v_call: TRBV19
d_call: TRBD2

cdr3_nt: TGTGCCAGCAGCCATGGGACTAGCGGGAGAATAGATACGCAGTATTTT
cdr3_aa: CASSHGTSGRIDTQYF
j_call: TRBJ2-3
clone_size: .
v_call: TRBV7-8
d_call: TRBD2

cdr3_nt: TGTGCCAGCAGTCAACAGGGGTCGAACTATGGCTACACCTTC
cdr3_aa: CASSQQGSNYGYTF
j_call: TRBJ1-2
clone_size: .
v_call: TRBV28
d_call: TRBD1

cdr3_nt: TGTGCCAGCAGCTTGGGGCACCTTAACTATGGCTACACCTTC
cdr3_aa: CASSLGHLNYGYTF
j_call: TRBJ1-2
clone_size: .
v_call: TRBV13
d_call: .

cdr3_nt: TGTGCCAGCGCAAGGGCGGGGGGCAATCAGCCCCAGCATTTT
cdr3_aa: CASARAGGNQPQHF
j_call: TRBJ1-5
clone_size: .
v_call: TRBV5-6
d_call: .

cdr3_nt: TGTGCCAGCTCACCACCTGGGAGGGGGGAAAACATTCAGTACTTC
cdr3_aa: CASSPPGRGENIQYF
j_call: TRBJ2-4
clone_size: .
v_call: TRBV18
d_call: .

cdr3_nt: TGCGCCAGCAGCCAAGGCGGTAGCGGGAAAGAGACCCAGTACTTC
cdr3_aa: CASSQGGSGKETQYF
j_call: TRBJ2-5
clone_size: .
v_call: TRBV4-3
d_call: TRBD2

cdr3_nt: TGTGCCAGCAGCTTGGGTAGCAGCTCCTACAATGAGCAGTTCTTC
cdr3_aa: CASSLGSSSYNEQFF
j_call: TRBJ2-1
clone_size: few
v_call: TRBV5-4
d_call: .

cdr3_nt: TGTGCCAGCAGTCTATTCCAGGGATTACAAGAGACCCAGTACTTC
cdr3_aa: CASSLFQGLQETQYF
j_call: TRBJ2-5
clone_size: once
v_call: TRBV28
d_call: .

cdr3_nt: TGTGCCAGTAGTATCCAGGGTTTAAGTCAGCCCCAGCATTTT
cdr3_aa: CASSIQGLSQPQHF
j_call: TRBJ1-5
clone_size: .
v_call: TRBV19
d_call: .

cdr3_nt: TGTGCCAGCAGTGGGGGGCCGTACCCAAGAACGGAGACCCAGTACTTC
cdr3_aa: CASSGGPYPRTETQYF
j_call: TRBJ2-5
clone_size: .
v_call: TRBV2
d_call: .

cdr3_nt: TGCGCCAGCAGCCAAGATCCCGGGTTCTCCTACAATGAGCAGTTCTTC
cdr3_aa: CASSQDPGFSYNEQFF
j_call: TRBJ2-1
clone_size: .
v_call: TRBV4-3
d_call: .

cdr3_nt: TGTGCCAGCTCACCGGGGAGGGGAAACACCATATATTTT
cdr3_aa: CASSPGRGNTIYF
j_call: TRBJ1-3
clone_size: .
v_call: TRBV18
d_call: .

cdr3_nt: TGTGCCAGCAGTTTTACTGCCGCTCAGGGGGCATTCTACGAGCAGTACTTC
cdr3_aa: CASSFTAAQGAFYEQYF
j_call: TRBJ2-7
clone_size: .
v_call: TRBV27
d_call: TRBD1

cdr3_nt: TGTGCCAGCAGTCTACTAGCGGGAAGCACAGATACGCAGTATTTT
cdr3_aa: CASSLLAGSTDTQYF
j_call: TRBJ2-3
clone_size: .
v_call: TRBV6-5
d_call: TRBD2

cdr3_nt: TGTGCCAGCAGGACTAGCGGAGTAGGGGCCTACGAGCAGTACTTC
cdr3_aa: CASRTSGVGAYEQYF
j_call: TRBJ2-7
clone_size: once
v_call: TRBV27
d_call: TRBD2

cdr3_nt: TGTGCCAGCAGGGATCGCACTCTAGCGGTCTCCTACAATGAGCAGTTCTTC
cdr3_aa: CASRDRTLAVSYNEQFF
j_call: TRBJ2-1
clone_size: .
v_call: TRBV2
d_call: TRBD2

cdr3_nt: TGTGCCAGCAGCCCCTTAGCGGGGTACAATGAGCAGTTCTTC
cdr3_aa: CASSPLAGYNEQFF
j_call: TRBJ2-1
clone_size: .
v_call: TRBV28
d_call: TRBD2